This T cell receptor (beta chain) was sequenced for a study of tumor and adjacent non-tumor tissue in lung cancer. Study at large: There were 12 adenocarcinoma, 2 squamous cell carcinoma and 1 small cell lung cancer cases. On average, productive TCRbeta reads reached roughly 4 million per sample. Findings and caveats of the study: Top 100 clones took a larger repertoire share in normal lung. TCR diversity was significantly greater in tumor than normal lung tissue.

A remark on this clonotype: Its specificity is unknown. One end of the junction varies from germline; a read error may be responsible.

TCRbeta libraries were built with three rounds of nested PCR, modified from ARM-PCR. Using its own MiXCR run on the multiplex PCR reads, TCRdb lists one record per CDR3 protein. The sample consists of tens of thousands of distinct CDR3 sequences, approximately 78% of them appearing once. This CDR3 has 16 residues. Germline-derived CDR1 and CDR2 are SGHRS and YFSETQ. The template was RNA from unsorted bulk tissue. This non-tumor lung sample came from over 3 cm beyond the tumor edge. This clonotype was obtained from a man in his sixties with non-small cell lung cancer. Sequencing was done on a sample of distant non-tumor lung tissue. The chain links TRBV5-1 to TRBJ1-1; tentatively, D is TRBD1 (6 bases). The CDR3 region is CASSSQAPRGHTEAFF. The CDR3 nucleotides are TGCGCCAGCAGCTCGCAGGCCCCTCGGGGGCACACCGAAGCTTTCTTT.